One and the same sample provided the 19 T cell receptor beta chains below, sequenced in a study of CD8+CD57+ T cells in acquired aplastic anemia. Investigators profiled TCR beta VDJ and CDR3 from genomic DNA template. Each CDR3 protein gets one entry after TCRdb re-called the reads with MiXCR. Among 95,000 to 150,000 distinct CDR3 sequences listed, nearly 40% were seen once. An expansion of CD8+CD57+ cells by flow cytometry had been shown in patients chosen for sequencing. The specimen sequenced was sorted CD4+, CD8+, or CD8+CD57+ T cells (not recorded which) from PBMCs. These receptors originate from a human donor with aplastic anemia.

With regard to this clonotype: This sequence may be a read error, since a much larger clone differs from it by one base. The chain joins TRBV20-1 to TRBJ2-1; D may match TRBD1 or TRBD2 (6 bases each). CDR3 size: 16 residues. V dropped 0 bases and J dropped 4 bases, with 16 bases sitting between them. Germline-derived CDR1 and CDR2 are DFQATT and SNEGSKA (reference sequence). CDR3 nucleotides: TGCAGTGCTAGAGATCTGAGGGGGGTTACTTACAATGAGCAGTTCTTC. This translates into CSARDLRGVTYNEQFF.

This clonotype was seen just once. No conserved phenylalanine or tryptophan ends this CDR3, so it is likely a read error. Because the CDR3's place on the DNA is in doubt, the DNA is left out and the CDR3 is given as listed by TCRdb. This CDR3 is CASSSVRGAALAS. This chain uses TRBV5-6 with TRBJ2-1; the table's D call of TRBD1 was not tested on the DNA. CDR1 is SGHDT, CDR2 YYEEEE, per germline. The CDR3 length equals 13 residues, ends included.

This clonotype occurred many times. The genes are TRBV12-5 and TRBJ1-6, with D perhaps matching TRBD1 (5 bases). With 3 bases removed from V and 9 bases from J, the gap between germline ends came to 12 bases. The CDR3 has 14 residues. The germline V gene encodes CDR1 LGHNT and CDR2 FRNRAP. The CDR3 bases are TGTGCTAGTGGTTTATCGCAGGGTGGTTCACCCCTCCACTTT. This translates into CASGLSQGGSPLHF.

The chain couples TRBV9 to TRBJ2-5; TRBD1 or TRBD2 may be the D gene (5 bases each). CDR3 length: 14 residues. Germline CDR1 SGDLS, CDR2 YYNGEE. V was trimmed by 5 bases and J by 5 bases, leaving 16 bases between them. CDR3 amino acids: CASSANEGQETQYF. CDR3 DNA: TGTGCCAGCAGTGCTAACGAGGGGCAGGAGACCCAGTACTTC. Combining the CDR3 with reference TRBV9 and TRBJ2-5 gives the whole variable domain DSGVTQTPKHLITATGQRVTLRCSPRSGDLSVYWYQQSLDQGLQFLIQYYNGEERAKGNILERFSAQQFPDLHSELNLSSLELGDSALYFCASSANEGQETQYFGPGTRLLVL.

This clonotype was detected only a few times. The chain links TRBV9 to TRBJ2-5; no reliable D call. The CDR3 is made up of 11 amino acids. V lost 3 bases and J 4 bases, leaving 4 bases between the germline ends. Germline CDR1 SGDLS, CDR2 YYNGEE. The CDR3 reads CASSAPETQYF. In DNA form, the CDR3 reads TGTGCCAGCAGCGCCCCAGAGACCCAGTACTTC.

This clonotype came up many times. This chain joins TRBV12-3 or TRBV12-4 and TRBJ1-1; D not certain. The CDR3 sequence is 14 residues long. With 2 bases removed from V and 4 bases from J, the gap between germline ends came to 11 bases. CDR3 in amino acids: CASSLRAEATEAFF. The CDR3 DNA follows: TGTGCCAGCAGTTTACGCGCAGAAGCCACTGAAGCTTTCTTT.

This clonotype appeared a few times. This rearrangement joins TRBV18 to TRBJ1-2; possible D gene TRBD1, 6 bases. The germline CDR1 and CDR2 sequences are KGHSH and LQKENI. This CDR3 has 14 amino acids. V was trimmed by 1 base and J by 8 bases, leaving 14 bases between them. CDR3 protein: CASSPRDTMRGYTF. The CDR3 DNA reads as TGTGCCAGCTCACCACGGGACACCATGCGGGGCTACACCTTC.

The chain employs TRBV20-1 and TRBJ2-5, with TRBD1 identical over 10 bases. J lost 5 bases, V lost 5 bases, and 8 bases had no gene match. Germline V CDR1 and CDR2: DFQATT, SNEGSKA (reference sequence). The CDR3 spans 14 residues. The CDR3 bases are TGCAGTGCTGCAGACAGGGGGCGATCGGAGACCCAGTACTTC. Protein product: CSAADRGRSETQYF.

With regard to this clonotype: A much larger clone differs from this one at a single base, so this may be a read error. The gene calls are TRBV9 and TRBJ2-1; 7 bases align to TRBD2. Germline-derived CDR1 and CDR2 are SGDLS and YYNGEE. Trimming cost V 4 bases and J 4 bases; bases outside gene matches: 5. The CDR3 runs to 14 residues. The CDR3 DNA is TGTGCCAGCAGCTCCTCTAGCGGTTACAATGAGCAGTTCTTC. Translated, it gives CASSSSSGYNEQFF.

The sample holds a few counts of this clonotype. V and J are TRBV20-1 and TRBJ2-1; either TRBD1 or TRBD2 may supply D (7 bases each). Trimming shortened V by 5 bases and J by 7 bases, and 21 bases separated the two germline ends. The CDR3 consists of 15 residues. Germline V lookup: CDR1 DFQATT, CDR2 SNEGSKA (reference sequence). CDR3: CSASNQGGPGNEQFF. The CDR3 nucleotides are TGCAGTGCTTCGAATCAGGGGGGGCCCGGGAATGAGCAGTTCTTC.

The rearrangement joins TRBV20-1 to TRBJ1-1; D unclear. CDR1 is DFQATT, CDR2 SNEGSKA, per germline (reference sequence). The V and J ends lost 1 base and 1 base respectively, with 10 bases between them. The CDR3 totals 14 residues. The CDR3 loop reads CSARVPRGNTEAFF. The CDR3 nucleotides are TGCAGTGCTAGAGTGCCCCGGGGGAACACTGAAGCTTTCTTT.

This clonotype was counted at least ten times. The genes are TRBV7-2 and TRBJ2-3; TRBD2 is a possible D gene (6 bases). The CDR3 loop spans 16 amino acids. Deletions cut 2 bases from V and 2 bases from J, with 14 bases between. CDR1 and CDR2 from the germline V gene are SGHTA and FQGNSA. CDR3 sequence: CASSLYRGGATDTQYF. CDR3 DNA sequence: TGTGCCAGCAGCTTATATCGCGGCGGGGCCACAGATACGCAGTATTTT.

In the case of this clonotype: Possible read error: a much larger clone is one base away. CDR3: CASSNREGQPQHF. The CDR3 DNA reads TGTGCCAGCAGTAACAGGGAGGGGCAGCCCCAGCATTTT. The chain employs TRBV12-3 or TRBV12-4 and TRBJ1-5, with D perhaps matching TRBD1 (6 bases). With 5 bases removed from V and 7 bases from J, the gap between germline ends came to 12 bases. The CDR3 loop spans 13 amino acids.

On this clonotype itself: The final CDR3 position lacks the conserved phenylalanine or tryptophan, pointing to a likely read error. This chain joins TRBV10-3 and TRBJ1-2, with D maybe TRBD1 (5 bases). Deletions cut 0 bases from V and 4 bases from J, with 12 bases between. CDR3 length: 15 residues. The germline CDR1 and CDR2 sequences are ENHRY and SYGVKD. Here the CDR3 DNA reads TGTGCCATCAGTGAGTCGGCGCGACAGAGCTATGGCTACACCGTC. Its translation is CAISESARQSYGYTV.

This chain links TRBV2 with TRBJ2-1; no reliable D call. This CDR3 spans 16 amino acids. The V gene lost 6 bases and the J gene lost 0 bases, with 15 bases spanning the gap. CDR1 and CDR2 from the germline V gene are SNHLY and FYNNEI. The DNA for the CDR3 is TGTGCCAGCAGCCTGTCGGGCCACAGCTCCTACAATGAGCAGTTCTTC. Translating gives CASSLSGHSSYNEQFF.

Points on this clonotype: Since a much larger clone is just one base distant, this may be a read error. The chain is built from TRBV5-6 and TRBJ1-2, with D perhaps matching TRBD1 (5 bases). V lost 5 bases and J 0 bases, leaving 14 bases between the germline ends. Germline V lookup: CDR1 SGHDT, CDR2 YYEEEE. The CDR3 extends over 15 amino acids. The CDR3: CASSYSPGTNYGYTF. The CDR3 region has the DNA TGTGCCAGCAGTTATAGCCCAGGGACTAACTATGGCTACACCTTC.

In its sample, this clonotype was seen many times. CDR3 protein: CAVSSGWNTEAFF. The CDR3, as DNA: TGTGCCGTCAGTTCTGGCTGGAACACTGAAGCTTTCTTT. V gene TRBV19 combines with J gene TRBJ1-1; D gene uncertain. The germline CDR1 and CDR2 sequences are LNHDA and SQIVND (reference sequence). The V and J ends lost 11 bases and 1 base respectively, with 14 bases between them. This CDR3 contains 13 residues.

This clonotype was recorded at least ten times. V is TRBV15 and J is TRBJ1-5, with D perhaps TRBD1 (6 bases). Deletions cut 7 bases from V and 6 bases from J, with 13 bases between. CDR1 and CDR2 (germline): LNHNV, YYDKDF (reference sequence). The CDR3 consists of 13 residues. This CDR3 reads CATTRWGAQPQHF. The CDR3 DNA reads as TGTGCCACCACTAGATGGGGGGCTCAGCCCCAGCATTTT.

CDR3 in DNA: TGTGCCATCAGAACCTCCGGGACAGGGTCCGAAAAACTGTTTTTT. Translated, it gives CAIRTSGTGSEKLFF. The rearrangement joins TRBV10-3 to TRBJ1-4, with 9 bases matching TRBD1. J gave up 8 bases and V 6 bases, and 10 bases lay outside the gene matches. Germline V lookup: CDR1 ENHRY, CDR2 SYGVKD. The CDR3 length is 15 residues.